This TCR beta chain was identified in a study of blood T cell repertoires in COVID-19. Study in general: PBMCs, B-cell-depleted T cells, or T cells were the source of the cDNA or gDNA that made up the material.

Germline CDR1 reads SGHTA; CDR2 reads FQGTGA. V lost 2 bases, J lost 8 bases, and 12 bases lay in between. This CDR3 is built from 13 residues. Original handling: The authors estimated nucleated cell counts from reference gene primer amplification. The protocol was immunoSEQ multiplex PCR, while the TCRdb copy is restricted to in-frame clones and leaves out a portion. The D gene and trimming were derived from the DNA, and the V and J assignments and clone size from that table. The sample shows 35,000 to 50,000 clones, about nine tenths of them seen only once. The V and J genes are TRBV7-3 and TRBJ1-2; TRBD1 is a possible D gene (5 bases). The sample taken for sequencing was peripheral blood. The origin of this receptor is a man aged 50-60 years with active COVID-19. The CDR3 DNA follows: TGTGCCAGCAGCTTATCAGGGAGGGGAGGCTACACCTTC. This codes for CASSLSGRGGYTF.